This record covers a single TCR beta chain. These data are taken from a study of blood T cell repertoires in COVID-19. For the study at large: Acute-phase and convalescent COVID-19 samples originated in the United States, Italy and Spain. The cDNA or gDNA used as material had been derived from T cells, B-cell-depleted T cells, or PBMCs.

With V trimmed by 1 base and J by 4 bases, 1 base remained unmatched. CDR1 KGHDR and CDR2 SFDVKD come from the germline V gene. The CDR3 extends over 15 amino acids. Authors' data handling: Using reference gene primer amplification, nucleated cell counts were estimated. Method: immunoSEQ multiplex PCR; TCRdb's copy keeps in-frame clones and lacks some. The D gene and trimming were derived from the DNA, and the V and J assignments and clone size from that table. The sample shows about 250,000 clones, 75% to 90% of them seen only once. Sequencing was done on a sample of peripheral blood. This clonotype was obtained from a woman in her thirties or forties who had recovered from COVID-19. This chain links TRBV24-1 with TRBJ2-2; 8 positions match TRBD2. For the CDR3, the DNA is TGTGCCACCAGTGATTTCGGGAGGGCCACCGGGGAGCTGTTTTTT. It translates to CATSDFGRATGELFF.